This TCR beta chain is from a study of technical replicates of blood from a few donors. The CDR3 is 15 residues long. Germline lookup yields CDR1 MNHNS and CDR2 SASEGT. J lost 6 bases, V lost 6 bases, and 14 bases had no gene match. The data were produced by immunoSEQ multiplex PCR, yet TCRdb's version contains in-frame clones alone and is incomplete. The sample holds tens of thousands of clones, around 94% seen once. A single count supports this clone. The chain couples TRBV6-1 to TRBJ2-7; 7 bases are a match to TRBD2. This receptor was taken from a human donor in good health. Source material: T cells isolated from PBMCs. CDR3 sequence (DNA): TGTGCCAGCAGGCCCGGCGGGGCGGGAGCTGGCGAGCAGTACTTC. This codes for CASRPGGAGAGEQYF.